This is a list of T cell receptor beta chains from one sample in a study of T cell changes during pregnancy in multiple sclerosis. Libraries were prepared by immunoSEQ multiplex PCR; TCRdb keeps only in-frame clonotypes and omits some of them. The table includes about 62,000 clones, over 80% detected once. Sequencing was performed on peripheral blood, taken in the second trimester of pregnancy. The receptors shown here come from a female donor in good health, enrolled as a control in a pregnancy study. CDR3s include the opening cysteine and the closing phenylalanine or tryptophan. The order of the fields is CDR3 DNA, CDR3 protein, V gene, clone size, D gene, J gene. D genes are given only for firm matches. Some rows mark clone size as missing; the rest say once, few, many or name a class of expanded clone.

CDR3 DNA: TGTGCCAGCCAACAGGTTAACTATGGCTACACCTTC; CDR3 protein: CASQQVNYGYTF; V gene: TRBV6-1; clone size: .; D gene: .; J gene: TRBJ1-2
CDR3 DNA: TGTGCCAGCAGCCAAGAGCCCCCGGGGGGCATGACAGATACGCAGTATTTT; CDR3 protein: CASSQEPPGGMTDTQYF; V gene: TRBV4-2; clone size: once; D gene: .; J gene: TRBJ2-3
CDR3 DNA: TGTGCCAGCAGCTCGACTCGAGGGCGACAAGAGACCCAGTACTTC; CDR3 protein: CASSSTRGRQETQYF; V gene: TRBV7-3; clone size: .; D gene: .; J gene: TRBJ2-5
CDR3 DNA: TGTGCCATCAGTGAGGAGCCTACCTCCAGCTACACCTTC; CDR3 protein: CAISEEPTSSYTF; V gene: TRBV10-3; clone size: once; D gene: .; J gene: TRBJ1-2
CDR3 DNA: TGTGCCAGCAGCTCCCACAGGGGGCGGGAGACCCAGTACTTC; CDR3 protein: CASSSHRGRETQYF; V gene: TRBV7-8; clone size: .; D gene: TRBD1; J gene: TRBJ2-5
CDR3 DNA: TGTGCCAGTACCTATGATCTTACGGGTTCACCCCTCCACTTT; CDR3 protein: CASTYDLTGSPLHF; V gene: TRBV19; clone size: .; D gene: .; J gene: TRBJ1-6
CDR3 DNA: TGTGCCAGCAGCCCCGGGACAGGGGTCTACGAGCAGTACTTC; CDR3 protein: CASSPGTGVYEQYF; V gene: TRBV6-6; clone size: .; D gene: TRBD1; J gene: TRBJ2-7
CDR3 DNA: TGTGCCAGCAGTCCCAGGGGATCTGGAGGCTACACCTTC; CDR3 protein: CASSPRGSGGYTF; V gene: TRBV25-1; clone size: .; D gene: .; J gene: TRBJ1-2
CDR3 DNA: TGTGCCAGCAGCCCCAGGTATTCAGCCTTGGAGCAGTACTTC; CDR3 protein: CASSPRYSALEQYF; V gene: TRBV11-2; clone size: .; D gene: .; J gene: TRBJ2-7
CDR3 DNA: TGTGCCAGCAGCCTCTTAATAACCCAGTACTTC; CDR3 protein: CASSLLITQYF; V gene: TRBV7-9; clone size: once; D gene: .; J gene: TRBJ2-5
CDR3 DNA: TGTGCCAGCAGGAGACAGGGGCGTTACGAGCAGTACTTC; CDR3 protein: CASRRQGRYEQYF; V gene: TRBV6-6; clone size: .; D gene: TRBD1; J gene: TRBJ2-7
CDR3 DNA: TGTGCCTGGAGCATCGGGGGAAACACCATATATTTT; CDR3 protein: CAWSIGGNTIYF; V gene: TRBV30; clone size: once; D gene: .; J gene: TRBJ1-3
CDR3 DNA: TGTGCCAGCAGTTTGGTCGGGGAGGGCCGTGGTGAAGCTTTCTTT; CDR3 protein: CASSLVGEGRGEAFF; V gene: TRBV6-5; clone size: .; D gene: .; J gene: TRBJ1-1
CDR3 DNA: TGTGCCAGCAGCCGCCAAAGCGGGGGGACTTACGAGCAGTACTTC; CDR3 protein: CASSRQSGGTYEQYF; V gene: TRBV7-8; clone size: .; D gene: TRBD2; J gene: TRBJ2-7
CDR3 DNA: TGTGCCAGCAGCTTGGGGCCCGAGCAGTACTTC; CDR3 protein: CASSLGPEQYF; V gene: TRBV7-2; clone size: .; D gene: .; J gene: TRBJ2-7
CDR3 DNA: TGTGCCAGCAGCCAAGGACTAGCGGAACCCTACGAGCAGTACTTC; CDR3 protein: CASSQGLAEPYEQYF; V gene: TRBV4-2; clone size: .; D gene: TRBD2; J gene: TRBJ2-7
CDR3 DNA: TGCGCCAGCAGCTCTCAGGGTCCTGGAAACACCATATATTTT; CDR3 protein: CASSSQGPGNTIYF; V gene: TRBV5-1; clone size: .; D gene: .; J gene: TRBJ1-3
CDR3 DNA: TGTGCTAGTGGTTTGGACAGGAGCTCTGGAAACACCATATATTTT; CDR3 protein: CASGLDRSSGNTIYF; V gene: TRBV12-5; clone size: .; D gene: .; J gene: TRBJ1-3
CDR3 DNA: TGTGCCAGCTCACCGCCGGGGGCCTACGAGCAGTACTTC; CDR3 protein: CASSPPGAYEQYF; V gene: TRBV18; clone size: .; D gene: .; J gene: TRBJ2-7
CDR3 DNA: TGTGCCACCAGCAGAGGGAGTAGCAGCGGGAGGGCTTATGGTGAGCAGTTCTTC; CDR3 protein: CATSRGSSSGRAYGEQFF; V gene: TRBV15; clone size: .; D gene: TRBD2; J gene: TRBJ2-1
CDR3 DNA: TGTGCCTGGAGTACAGGACAGGGGAATCAGCCCCAGCATTTT; CDR3 protein: CAWSTGQGNQPQHF; V gene: TRBV30; clone size: few; D gene: TRBD1; J gene: TRBJ1-5
CDR3 DNA: TGTGCCAGCAGCTTGGGAGCAGGGGTCGGAAACACCATATATTTT; CDR3 protein: CASSLGAGVGNTIYF; V gene: TRBV7-3; clone size: .; D gene: .; J gene: TRBJ1-3
CDR3 DNA: TGTGCCAGCAGCCAAGAATTGGGGGGGCCGGGCTATGGCTACACCTTC; CDR3 protein: CASSQELGGPGYGYTF; V gene: TRBV4-2; clone size: .; D gene: .; J gene: TRBJ1-2
CDR3 DNA: TGTGCCAGCAGACCTAGCGGGAGAAGCTCCTACGAGCAGTACTTC; CDR3 protein: CASRPSGRSSYEQYF; V gene: TRBV28; clone size: .; D gene: TRBD2; J gene: TRBJ2-7
CDR3 DNA: TGCAGCGTGGGGACAGCATCCTATGGCTACACCTTC; CDR3 protein: CSVGTASYGYTF; V gene: TRBV29-1; clone size: .; D gene: TRBD1; J gene: TRBJ1-2
CDR3 DNA: TGTGCCAGCAGCTCCCCTTCGGGACAGGGGGCCGTCTATGGCTACACCTTC; CDR3 protein: CASSSPSGQGAVYGYTF; V gene: TRBV28; clone size: .; D gene: TRBD1; J gene: TRBJ1-2
CDR3 DNA: TGCGCCAGCACCGTTGCCGGGGGTGCCGTTCTTGCAGCTTTCTTT; CDR3 protein: CASTVAGGAVLAAFF; V gene: TRBV5-1; clone size: .; D gene: .; J gene: TRBJ1-1